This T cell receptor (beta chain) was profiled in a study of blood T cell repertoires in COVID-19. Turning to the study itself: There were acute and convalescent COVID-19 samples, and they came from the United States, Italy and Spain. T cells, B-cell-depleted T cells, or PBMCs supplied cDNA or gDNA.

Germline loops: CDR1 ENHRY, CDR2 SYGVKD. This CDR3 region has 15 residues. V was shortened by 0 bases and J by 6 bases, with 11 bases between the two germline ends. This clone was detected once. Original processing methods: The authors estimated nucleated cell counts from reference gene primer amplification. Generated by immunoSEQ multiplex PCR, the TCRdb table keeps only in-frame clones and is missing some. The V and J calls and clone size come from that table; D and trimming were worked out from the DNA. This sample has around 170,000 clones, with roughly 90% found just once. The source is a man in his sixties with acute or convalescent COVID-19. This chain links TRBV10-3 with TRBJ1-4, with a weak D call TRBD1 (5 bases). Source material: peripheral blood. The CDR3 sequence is CAISESSSGDEKLFF. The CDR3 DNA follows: TGTGCCATCAGTGAGTCTTCTTCGGGGGATGAAAAACTGTTTTTT.